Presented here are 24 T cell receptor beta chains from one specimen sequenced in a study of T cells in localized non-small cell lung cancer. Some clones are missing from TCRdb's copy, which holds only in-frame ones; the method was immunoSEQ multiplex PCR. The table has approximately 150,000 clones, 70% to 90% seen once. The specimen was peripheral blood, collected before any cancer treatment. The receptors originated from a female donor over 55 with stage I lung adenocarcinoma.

In nucleotides, the CDR3 is TGTGCCAGCAGCTCCCCTTATGGGGGAACTACTTATAGCAATCAGCCCCAGCATTTT. Protein sequence: CASSSPYGGTTYSNQPQHF. V usage is TRBV28 and J usage is TRBJ1-5, with D maybe TRBD1 (5 bases). The germline gives CDR1 MDHEN, CDR2 SYDVKM. The V end lost 6 bases, the J end lost 0 bases, and 24 bases lay between the germline ends. This CDR3 is 19 amino acids long. Full variable domain (missing parts from reference TRBV28 and TRBJ1-5): DVKVTQSSRYLVKRTGEKVFLECVQDMDHENMFWYRQDPGLGLRLIYFSYDVKMKEKGDIPEGYSVSREKKERFSLILESASTNQTSMYLCASSSPYGGTTYSNQPQHFGDGTRLSIL.

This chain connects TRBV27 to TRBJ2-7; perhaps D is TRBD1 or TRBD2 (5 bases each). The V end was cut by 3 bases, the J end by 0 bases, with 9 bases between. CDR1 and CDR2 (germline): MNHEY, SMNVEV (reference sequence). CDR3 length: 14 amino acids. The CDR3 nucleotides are TGTGCCAGCAGTTTCTGGGACGGCTCCTACGAGCAGTACTTC. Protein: CASSFWDGSYEQYF.

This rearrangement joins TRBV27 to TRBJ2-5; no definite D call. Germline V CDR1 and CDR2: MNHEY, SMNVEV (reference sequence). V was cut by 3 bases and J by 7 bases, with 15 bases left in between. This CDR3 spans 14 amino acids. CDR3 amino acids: CASSFTPDGATQYF. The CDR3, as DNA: TGTGCCAGCAGTTTCACCCCGGACGGTGCGACCCAGTACTTC.

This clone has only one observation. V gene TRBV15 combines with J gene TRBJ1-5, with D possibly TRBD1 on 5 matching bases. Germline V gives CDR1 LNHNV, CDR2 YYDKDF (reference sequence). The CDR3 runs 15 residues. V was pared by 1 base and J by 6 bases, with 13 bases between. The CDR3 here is CATSRAGGTAQPQHF. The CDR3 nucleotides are TGTGCCACCAGCAGAGCCGGGGGGACCGCTCAGCCCCAGCATTTT.

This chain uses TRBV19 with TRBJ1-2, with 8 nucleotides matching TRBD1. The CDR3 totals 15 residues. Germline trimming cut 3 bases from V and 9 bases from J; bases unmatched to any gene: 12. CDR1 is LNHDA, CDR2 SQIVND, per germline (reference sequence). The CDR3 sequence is CASSIGSDRGGSYTF. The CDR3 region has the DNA TGTGCCAGTAGTATTGGGAGCGACAGGGGAGGCAGCTACACCTTC.

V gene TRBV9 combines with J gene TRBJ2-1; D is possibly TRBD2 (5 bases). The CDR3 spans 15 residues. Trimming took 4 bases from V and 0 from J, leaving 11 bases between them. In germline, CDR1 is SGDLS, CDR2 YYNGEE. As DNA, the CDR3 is TGTGCCAGCAGCCCGACGGACTCCTCCTACAATGAGCAGTTCTTC. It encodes CASSPTDSSYNEQFF.

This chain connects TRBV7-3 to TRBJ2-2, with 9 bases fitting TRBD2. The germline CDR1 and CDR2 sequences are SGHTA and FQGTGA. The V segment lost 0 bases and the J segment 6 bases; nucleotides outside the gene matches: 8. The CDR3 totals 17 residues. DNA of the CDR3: TGTGCCAGCAGCTTAACTGTTGGTAGCGGGAGACCCGGGGAGCTGTTTTTT. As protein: CASSLTVGSGRPGELFF.

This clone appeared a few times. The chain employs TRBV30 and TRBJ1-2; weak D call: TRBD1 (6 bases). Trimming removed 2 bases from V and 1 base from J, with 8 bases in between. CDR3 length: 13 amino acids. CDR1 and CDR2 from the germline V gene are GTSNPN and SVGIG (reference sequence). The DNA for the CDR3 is TGTGCCTGGAGTAGGACAGTTAACTATGGCTACACCTTC. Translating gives CAWSRTVNYGYTF. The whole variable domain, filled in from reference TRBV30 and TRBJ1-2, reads SQTIHQWPATLVQPVGSPLSLECTVEGTSNPNLYWYRQAAGRGLQLLFYSVGIGQISSEVPQNLSASRPQDRQFILSSKKLLLSDSGFYLCAWSRTVNYGYTFGSGTRLTVV.

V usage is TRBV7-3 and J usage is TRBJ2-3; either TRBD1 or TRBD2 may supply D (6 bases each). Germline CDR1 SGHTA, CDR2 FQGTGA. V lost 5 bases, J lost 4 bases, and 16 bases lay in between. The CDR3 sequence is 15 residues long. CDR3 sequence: CASSAEGGAPDTQYF. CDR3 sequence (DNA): TGTGCCAGCAGCGCCGAGGGGGGAGCCCCAGATACGCAGTATTTT. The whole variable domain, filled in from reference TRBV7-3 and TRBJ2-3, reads GAGVSQTPSNKVTEKGKYVELRCDPISGHTALYWYRQSLGQGPEFLIYFQGTGAADDSGLPNDRFFAVRPEGSVSTLKIQRTERGDSAVYLCASSAEGGAPDTQYFGPGTRLTVL.

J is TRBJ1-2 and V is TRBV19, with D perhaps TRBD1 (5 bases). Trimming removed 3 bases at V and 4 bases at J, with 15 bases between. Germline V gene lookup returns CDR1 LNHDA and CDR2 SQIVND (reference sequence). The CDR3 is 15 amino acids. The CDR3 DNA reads TGTGCCAGTAGTATTGAGGGACTCCGGGGCTATGGCTACACCTTC. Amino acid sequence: CASSIEGLRGYGYTF. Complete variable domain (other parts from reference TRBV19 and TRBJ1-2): DGGITQSPKYLFRKEGQNVTLSCEQNLNHDAMYWYRQDPGQGLRLIYYSQIVNDFQKGDIAEGYSVSREKKESFPLTVTSAQKNPTAFYLCASSIEGLRGYGYTFGSGTRLTVV.

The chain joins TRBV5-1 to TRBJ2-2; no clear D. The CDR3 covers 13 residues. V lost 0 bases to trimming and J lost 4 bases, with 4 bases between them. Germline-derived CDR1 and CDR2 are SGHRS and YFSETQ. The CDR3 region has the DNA TGCGCCAGCAGCTTGGAGGGCACCGGGGAGCTGTTTTTT. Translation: CASSLEGTGELFF.

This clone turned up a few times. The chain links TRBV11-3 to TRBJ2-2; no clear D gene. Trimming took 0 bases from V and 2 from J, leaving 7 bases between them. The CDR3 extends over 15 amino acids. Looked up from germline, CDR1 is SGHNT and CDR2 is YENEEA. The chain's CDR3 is CASSLDAPNTGELFF. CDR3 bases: TGTGCCAGCAGCTTAGATGCTCCAAACACCGGGGAGCTGTTTTTT.

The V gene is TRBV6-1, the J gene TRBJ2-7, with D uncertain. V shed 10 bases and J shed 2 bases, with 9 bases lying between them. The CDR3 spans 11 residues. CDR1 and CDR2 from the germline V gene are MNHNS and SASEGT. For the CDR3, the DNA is TGTGCCATCGGTCAAGCCTACGAGCAGTACTTC. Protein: CAIGQAYEQYF.

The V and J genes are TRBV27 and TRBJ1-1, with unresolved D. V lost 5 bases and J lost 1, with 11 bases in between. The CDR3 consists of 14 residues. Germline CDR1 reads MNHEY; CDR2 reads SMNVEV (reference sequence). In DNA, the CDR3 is TGTGCCAGCAGTCCCTCGGGCGGGAACACTGAAGCTTTCTTT. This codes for CASSPSGGNTEAFF.

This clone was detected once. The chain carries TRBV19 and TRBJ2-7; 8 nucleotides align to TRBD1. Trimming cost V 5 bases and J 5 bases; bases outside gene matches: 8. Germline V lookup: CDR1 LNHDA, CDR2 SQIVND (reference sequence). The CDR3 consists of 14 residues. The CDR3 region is CASSPRQGRDEQYF. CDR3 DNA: TGTGCCAGTAGTCCTCGACAGGGGCGGGACGAGCAGTACTTC.

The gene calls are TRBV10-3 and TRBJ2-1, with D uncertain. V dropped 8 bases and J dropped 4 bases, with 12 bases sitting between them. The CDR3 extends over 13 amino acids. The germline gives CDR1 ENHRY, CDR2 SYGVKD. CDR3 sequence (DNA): TGTGCCATCGGTCAATTGGGGTACAATGAGCAGTTCTTC. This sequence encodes CAIGQLGYNEQFF.

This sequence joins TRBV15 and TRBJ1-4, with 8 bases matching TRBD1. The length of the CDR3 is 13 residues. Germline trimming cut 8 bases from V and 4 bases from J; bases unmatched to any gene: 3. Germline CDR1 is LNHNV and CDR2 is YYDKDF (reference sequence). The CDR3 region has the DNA TGTGCCACCCGGACAGGGAATAATGAAAAACTGTTTTTT. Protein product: CATRTGNNEKLFF.

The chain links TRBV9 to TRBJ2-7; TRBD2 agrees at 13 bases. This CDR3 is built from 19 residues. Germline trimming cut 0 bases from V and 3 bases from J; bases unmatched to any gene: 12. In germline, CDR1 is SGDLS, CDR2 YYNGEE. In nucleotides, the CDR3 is TGTGCCAGCAGCGTAGGAGAAGGCAGGGGGACTAGCGGGAACTACGAGCAGTACTTC. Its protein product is CASSVGEGRGTSGNYEQYF.

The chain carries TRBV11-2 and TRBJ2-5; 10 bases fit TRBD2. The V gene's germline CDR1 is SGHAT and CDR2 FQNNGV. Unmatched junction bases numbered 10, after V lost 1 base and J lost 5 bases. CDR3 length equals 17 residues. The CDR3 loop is CASSLVPAGGPEETQYF. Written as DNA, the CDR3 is TGTGCCAGCAGCTTAGTGCCAGCGGGAGGGCCAGAGGAGACCCAGTACTTC.

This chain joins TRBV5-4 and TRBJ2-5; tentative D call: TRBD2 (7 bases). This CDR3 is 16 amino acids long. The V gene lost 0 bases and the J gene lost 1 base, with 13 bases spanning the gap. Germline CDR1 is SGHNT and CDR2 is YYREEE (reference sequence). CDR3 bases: TGTGCCAGCAGCTTGGGGTCTGGGGGGGCCCAAGAGACCCAGTACTTC. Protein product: CASSLGSGGAQETQYF.

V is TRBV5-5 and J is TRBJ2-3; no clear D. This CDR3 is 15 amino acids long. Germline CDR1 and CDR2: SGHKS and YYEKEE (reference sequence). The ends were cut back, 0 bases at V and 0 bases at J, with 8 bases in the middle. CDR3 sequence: CASSLDWASTDTQYF. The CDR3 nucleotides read TGTGCCAGCAGCTTGGACTGGGCTAGCACAGATACGCAGTATTTT.

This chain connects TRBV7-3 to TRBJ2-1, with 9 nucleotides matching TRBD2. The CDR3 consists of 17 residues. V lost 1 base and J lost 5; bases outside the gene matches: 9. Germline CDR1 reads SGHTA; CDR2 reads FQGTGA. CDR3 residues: CASSLKGAGGANNEQFF. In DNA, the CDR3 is TGTGCCAGCAGCTTAAAAGGGGCGGGAGGGGCCAACAATGAGCAGTTCTTC.

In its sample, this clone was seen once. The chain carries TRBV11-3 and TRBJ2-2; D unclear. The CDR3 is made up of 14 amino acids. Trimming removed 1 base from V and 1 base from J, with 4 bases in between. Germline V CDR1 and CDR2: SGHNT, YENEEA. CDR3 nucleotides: TGTGCCAGCAGCTTAGCGGAGAACACCGGGGAGCTGTTTTTT. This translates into CASSLAENTGELFF. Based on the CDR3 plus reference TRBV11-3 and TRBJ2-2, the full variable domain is EAGVVQSPRYKIIEKKQPVAFWCNPISGHNTLYWYLQNLGQGPELLIRYENEEAVDDSQLPKDRFSAERLKGVDSTLKIQPAELGDSAVYLCASSLAENTGELFFGEGSRLTVL.

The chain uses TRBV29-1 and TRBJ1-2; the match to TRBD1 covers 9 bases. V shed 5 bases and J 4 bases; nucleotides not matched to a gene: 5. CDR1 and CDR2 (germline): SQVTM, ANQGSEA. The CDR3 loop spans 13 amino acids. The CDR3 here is CSVMTGGGYGYTF. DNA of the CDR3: TGCAGCGTTATGACAGGGGGGGGCTATGGCTACACCTTC.